This TCR beta chain was found in a study of shared clonotypes between healthy human individuals. Study-wide background: Those who served as donors were a couple of women and a few men between the ages of 18 and 49.

Deep was the level used in running the assay. Genomic DNA per cell subset filled all wells of several immunoSEQ plates. Original processing notes: In the immunoSEQ data, sequences were junction-only and lacked quality scores, so filtering differed. Profiled with immunoSEQ multiplex PCR; TCRdb holds only in-frame clones, not every one. V and J calls and clone size come straight from that table; D and trimming were deduced from the DNA. The sample holds 2 million or so clones, approximately 94% seen once. Naive CD8 cells lacked CD45RO and underwent positive selection for CCR7, leaving out terminally differentiated effector memory CD45RA+ cells. Germline CDR1 is MGHRA and CDR2 is YSYEKL. J gave up 6 bases and V 1 base, and 4 bases lay outside the gene matches. This CDR3 is 16 amino acids long.

Source material: naive CD8+ T cells sorted from blood. V usage is TRBV4-1 and J usage is TRBJ2-1; 12 bases are a match to TRBD2. This sequence was found in a man aged 18 to 29 in good health. The CDR3 loop reads CASSQAQTSGGNEQFF. For the CDR3, the DNA is TGCGCCAGCAGCCAAGCCCAGACTAGCGGGGGCAATGAGCAGTTCTTC.